Following are 18 T cell receptor beta chains from one sample sequenced in a study of PD-1 blockade in classical Hodgkin lymphoma. Clones were read by immunoSEQ multiplex PCR, and TCRdb kept only the in-frame ones, dropping some. The table records tens of thousands of clones, more than 85% of them present only once. As for time point: newly diagnosed, previously untreated cHL patient sample. Magnetic negative selection of thawed PBMCs was the method by which CD4+ T cells were purified. Sequences were obtained from CD4+ T cells from blood. These receptors were collected from a human donor with classical Hodgkin lymphoma.

The DNA of the CDR3 is TGTGCCAGCATTGGCTACCAAGAGACCCAGTACTTC. As protein: CASIGYQETQYF. The chain recombines TRBV14 with TRBJ2-5; D not resolved. V dropped 7 bases and J dropped 0 bases, with 6 bases sitting between them. This CDR3 spans 12 amino acids. Per germline, CDR1 SGHDN and CDR2 FVKESK.

The rearrangement joins TRBV6-5 to TRBJ1-1; TRBD1 matches at 7 bases. In germline, CDR1 is MNHEY, CDR2 SVGAGI. The CDR3 extends over 13 amino acids. Trimming cost V 7 bases and J 4 bases; bases outside gene matches: 6. The DNA of the CDR3 is TGTGCCAGCATGTTACCAGGGGGCACTGAAGCTTTCTTT. This sequence encodes CASMLPGGTEAFF.

V gene TRBV5-1 combines with J gene TRBJ2-7, with TRBD1 identical over 7 bases. The V and J ends lost 4 bases and 0 bases, in that order; junction bases with no gene match: 7. CDR3 length equals 15 residues. The V gene's germline CDR1 is SGHRS and CDR2 YFSETQ. CDR3 DNA: TGCGCCAGCAGCACAACAGGGGCTATCTCCTACGAGCAGTACTTC. Protein product: CASSTTGAISYEQYF.

The chain combines TRBV9 with TRBJ2-1, with no clear D. Trimming removed 0 bases at V and 3 bases at J, with 4 bases between. This CDR3 is built from 13 residues. Germline CDR1 is SGDLS and CDR2 is YYNGEE. The CDR3 DNA is TGTGCCAGCAGCGTAGACAGCTACAATGAGCAGTTCTTC. Residues: CASSVDSYNEQFF. Based on the CDR3 plus reference TRBV9 and TRBJ2-1, the full variable domain is DSGVTQTPKHLITATGQRVTLRCSPRSGDLSVYWYQQSLDQGLQFLIQYYNGEERAKGNILERFSAQQFPDLHSELNLSSLELGDSALYFCASSVDSYNEQFFGPGTRLTVL.

V usage is TRBV28 and J usage is TRBJ2-7, with 16 bases fitting TRBD2. Germline V gene sequence: CDR1 MDHEN, CDR2 SYDVKM. The CDR3 runs to 19 residues. Trimming at V came to 5 bases and at J to 3 bases, leaving 13 bases not matched to a gene. CDR3 amino acids: CASSQWGLAGGPGNYEQYF. The CDR3 coding sequence is TGTGCCAGCAGTCAATGGGGACTAGCGGGAGGGCCTGGAAACTACGAGCAGTACTTC.

This rearrangement joins TRBV7-3 to TRBJ2-2; D is perhaps TRBD2 (7 bases). The CDR3 runs 14 residues. V was cut by 3 bases and J by 6 bases, with 11 bases left in between. The germline V gene has CDR1 SGHTA and CDR2 FQGTGA. DNA for the CDR3: TGTGCCAGCAGCTTCTTCGGGGGGCCCGGGGAGCTGTTTTTT. This translates into CASSFFGGPGELFF.

This clone was seen just once. The rearrangement uses TRBV5-1 and TRBJ2-3, with 8 positions matching TRBD2. The germline CDR1 and CDR2 sequences are SGHRS and YFSETQ. With V trimmed by 6 bases and J by 1 base, 4 bases remained unmatched. The CDR3 runs to 14 residues. CDR3 protein: CASTQTSGTDTQYF. In DNA, the CDR3 is TGCGCCAGCACCCAGACTAGCGGCACAGATACGCAGTATTTT.

This clone has just one count. V and J are TRBV6-5 and TRBJ1-1; D might be TRBD1 (5 bases). The CDR3 is 15 residues long. Germline assignment: CDR1 MNHEY and CDR2 SVGAGI. Trimming shortened V by 0 bases and J by 4 bases, and 12 bases separated the two germline ends. The CDR3 coding sequence is TGTGCCAGCAGTTACTCGAATAGGGGTGGCACTGAAGCTTTCTTT. Translating it yields CASSYSNRGGTEAFF.

The gene calls are TRBV27 and TRBJ2-7, with D possibly TRBD2 on 6 matching bases. Trimming took 3 bases from V and 4 from J, leaving 16 bases between them. This CDR3 region has 15 residues. Germline loops: CDR1 MNHEY, CDR2 SMNVEV (reference sequence). DNA of the CDR3: TGTGCCAGCAGTTTGGGGCGGAGGGCCGGATACGAGCAGTACTTC. Its protein product is CASSLGRRAGYEQYF.

The chain is built from TRBV5-1 and TRBJ2-1; D gene ambiguous. There are 14 residues in the CDR3. Germline-derived CDR1 and CDR2 are SGHRS and YFSETQ. The V end was cut by 4 bases, the J end by 6 bases, with 14 bases between. CDR3 region: CASSPQSKSNEQFF. CDR3 nucleotide sequence: TGCGCCAGCAGCCCTCAGTCTAAGAGCAATGAGCAGTTCTTC.

The genes are TRBV5-1 and TRBJ2-1, with D tentatively TRBD1 or TRBD2 (5 bases each). The CDR3 is 16 residues long. Germline CDR1 is SGHRS and CDR2 is YFSETQ. V was pared by 1 base and J by 4 bases, with 15 bases between. The DNA of the CDR3 is TGCGCCAGCAGCTTGAATCCGGGGCTGAAATACAATGAGCAGTTCTTC. Protein sequence: CASSLNPGLKYNEQFF.

The V and J genes are TRBV5-1 and TRBJ1-1; the match to TRBD1 covers 8 bases. Trimming took 4 bases from V and 0 from J; bases not matched to a gene: 5. Germline assignment: CDR1 SGHRS and CDR2 YFSETQ. The CDR3 is made up of 15 amino acids. The CDR3 coding sequence is TGCGCCAGCAGCATCAGGGGGCCCCTGAACACTGAAGCTTTCTTT. It codes for CASSIRGPLNTEAFF.

This clone was seen once. The chain recombines TRBV9 with TRBJ2-1; TRBD2 matches at 8 bases. The junction had 5 bases not matched to a gene; V was cut back by 0 bases and J by 3 bases. This CDR3 has 16 amino acids. The germline V gene encodes CDR1 SGDLS and CDR2 YYNGEE. DNA for the CDR3: TGTGCCAGCAGCGTAGCGCCAGCGGGGGACTACAATGAGCAGTTCTTC. This sequence encodes CASSVAPAGDYNEQFF.

This clone occurred once. The rearrangement uses TRBV28 and TRBJ1-1; D is ambiguous. The CDR3 is 15 amino acids. CDR1 MDHEN and CDR2 SYDVKM come from the germline V gene. Trimming cost V 2 bases and J 0 bases, with 10 bases left between them. The CDR3 bases are TGTGCCAGCAGTTTACCGGCAGTGATGAACACTGAAGCTTTCTTT. Its protein is CASSLPAVMNTEAFF.

The chain carries TRBV18 and TRBJ1-2; 9 bases fit TRBD1. CDR3 size: 15 residues. Germline-derived CDR1 and CDR2 are KGHSH and LQKENI. The junction had 7 bases not matched to a gene; V was cut back by 4 bases and J by 4 bases. CDR3 protein: CASSLEATGGYGYTF. CDR3 in DNA: TGTGCCAGCTCACTCGAAGCGACAGGGGGCTATGGCTACACCTTC. The entire variable domain, with the rest obtained from reference TRBV18 and TRBJ1-2, is as follows: NAGVMQNPRHLVRRRGQEARLRCSPMKGHSHVYWYRQLPEEGLKFMVYLQKENIIDESGMPKERFSAEFPKEGPSILRIQQVVRGDSAAYFCASSLEATGGYGYTFGSGTRLTVV.

The genes are TRBV28 and TRBJ1-1; D unclear. CDR1 and CDR2 (germline): MDHEN, SYDVKM. The V gene lost 6 bases and the J gene lost 1 base, with 15 bases spanning the gap. The CDR3 has 15 residues. CDR3 loop: CASSFLRLWNTEAFF. CDR3 coding DNA: TGTGCCAGCAGCTTCCTGAGGCTTTGGAACACTGAAGCTTTCTTT.

V usage is TRBV28 and J usage is TRBJ2-3; 10 nucleotides match TRBD1. Germline V gives CDR1 MDHEN, CDR2 SYDVKM. V lost 5 bases and J lost 5; bases outside the gene matches: 10. There are 16 residues in the CDR3. The CDR3 nucleotides read TGTGCCAGCAGTCGACCGGGACAGGGGCAGGGAGATACGCAGTATTTT. Translation: CASSRPGQGQGDTQYF. The variable domain in full, completed from reference TRBV28 and TRBJ2-3, reads DVKVTQSSRYLVKRTGEKVFLECVQDMDHENMFWYRQDPGLGLRLIYFSYDVKMKEKGDIPEGYSVSREKKERFSLILESASTNQTSMYLCASSRPGQGQGDTQYFGPGTRLTVL.

This chain links TRBV6-5 with TRBJ2-5; the D is unclear. The J call may be faulty, since TRBJ2-7 better matches the DNA end. The CDR3 length is 12 residues. Germline V lookup: CDR1 MNHEY, CDR2 SVGAGI. The CDR3 region is CASSRQPYEQYF. The DNA for the CDR3 is TGTGCCAGCAGTCGGCAGCCCTACGAGCAGTACTTC.